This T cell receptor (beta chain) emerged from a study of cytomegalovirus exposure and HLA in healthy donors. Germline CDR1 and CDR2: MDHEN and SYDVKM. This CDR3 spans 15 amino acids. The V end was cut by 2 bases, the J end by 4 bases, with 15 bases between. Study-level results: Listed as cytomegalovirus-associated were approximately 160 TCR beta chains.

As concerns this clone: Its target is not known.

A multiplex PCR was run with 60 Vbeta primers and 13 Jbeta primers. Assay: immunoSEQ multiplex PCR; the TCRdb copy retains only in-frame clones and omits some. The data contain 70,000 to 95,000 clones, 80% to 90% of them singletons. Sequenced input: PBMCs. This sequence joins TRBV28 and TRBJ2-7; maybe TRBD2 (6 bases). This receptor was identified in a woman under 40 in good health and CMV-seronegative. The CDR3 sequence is CASSLRLVAAYEQYF. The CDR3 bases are TGTGCCAGCAGTTTAAGACTAGTAGCCGCATACGAGCAGTACTTC.